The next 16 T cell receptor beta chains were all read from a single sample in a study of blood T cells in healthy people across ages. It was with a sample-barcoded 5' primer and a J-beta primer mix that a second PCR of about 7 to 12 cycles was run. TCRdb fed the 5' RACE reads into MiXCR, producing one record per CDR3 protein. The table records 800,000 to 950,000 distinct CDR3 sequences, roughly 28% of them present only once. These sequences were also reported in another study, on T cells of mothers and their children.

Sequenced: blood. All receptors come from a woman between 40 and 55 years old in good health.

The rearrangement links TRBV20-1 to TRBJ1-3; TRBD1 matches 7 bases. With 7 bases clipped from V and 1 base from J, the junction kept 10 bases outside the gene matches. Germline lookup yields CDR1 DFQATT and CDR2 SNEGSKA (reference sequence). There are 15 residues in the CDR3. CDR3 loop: CSGTQGYGSGNTIYF. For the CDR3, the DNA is TGCAGTGGTACACAGGGGTATGGATCTGGAAACACCATATATTTT.

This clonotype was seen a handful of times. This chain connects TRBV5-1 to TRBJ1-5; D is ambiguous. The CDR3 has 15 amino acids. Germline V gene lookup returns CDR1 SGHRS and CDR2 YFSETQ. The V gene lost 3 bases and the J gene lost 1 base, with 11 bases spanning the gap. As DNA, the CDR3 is TGCGCCAGCAGCTCTGGTCTTTCAAGCAATCAGCCCCAGCATTTT. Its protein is CASSSGLSSNQPQHF.

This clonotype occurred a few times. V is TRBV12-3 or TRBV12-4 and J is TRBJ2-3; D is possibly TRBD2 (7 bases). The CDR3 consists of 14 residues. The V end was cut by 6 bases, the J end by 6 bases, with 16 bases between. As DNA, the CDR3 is TGTGCCAGCAGATTAAGAGGGGGGGGGGATACGCAGTATTTT. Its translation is CASRLRGGGDTQYF.

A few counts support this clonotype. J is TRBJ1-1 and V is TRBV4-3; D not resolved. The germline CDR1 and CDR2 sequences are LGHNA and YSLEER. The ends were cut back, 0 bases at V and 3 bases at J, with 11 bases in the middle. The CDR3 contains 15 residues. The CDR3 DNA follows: TGCGCCAGCAGCCAAGATCCGGTGGGTGACACTGAAGCTTTCTTT. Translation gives CASSQDPVGDTEAFF.

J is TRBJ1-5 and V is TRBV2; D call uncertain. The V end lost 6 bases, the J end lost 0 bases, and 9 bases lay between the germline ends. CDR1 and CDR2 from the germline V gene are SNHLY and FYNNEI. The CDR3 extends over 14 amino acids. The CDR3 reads CASRPSYSNQPQHF. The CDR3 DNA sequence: TGTGCCAGCAGACCTTCTTATAGCAATCAGCCCCAGCATTTT.

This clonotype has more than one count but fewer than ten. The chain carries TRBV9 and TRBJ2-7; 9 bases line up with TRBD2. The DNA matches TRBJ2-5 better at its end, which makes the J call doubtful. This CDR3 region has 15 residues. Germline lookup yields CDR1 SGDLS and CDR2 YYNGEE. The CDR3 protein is CASSVAGTSTETQYF. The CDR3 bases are TGTGCCAGCAGCGTAGCTGGGACTAGCACGGAGACCCAGTACTTC.

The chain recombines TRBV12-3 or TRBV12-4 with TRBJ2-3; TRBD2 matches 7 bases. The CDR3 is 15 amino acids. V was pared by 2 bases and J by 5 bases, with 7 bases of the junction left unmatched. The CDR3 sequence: CASSLSGGPLDTQYF. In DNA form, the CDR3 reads TGTGCCAGCAGTTTATCGGGGGGTCCCTTAGATACGCAGTATTTT.

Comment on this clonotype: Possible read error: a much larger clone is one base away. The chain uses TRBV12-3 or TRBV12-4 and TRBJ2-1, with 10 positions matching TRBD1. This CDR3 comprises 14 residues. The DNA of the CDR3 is TGTACCAGCAGTCTAAGGACAGGGGGTGCTGAGCAGTTCTTC. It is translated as CTSSLRTGGAEQFF.

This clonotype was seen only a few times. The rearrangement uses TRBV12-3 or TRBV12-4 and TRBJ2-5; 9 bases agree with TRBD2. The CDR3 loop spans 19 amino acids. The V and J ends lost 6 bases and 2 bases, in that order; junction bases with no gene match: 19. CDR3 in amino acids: CASSLSGLAGYGGQETQYF. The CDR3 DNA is TGTGCCAGCAGCCTCTCGGGCCTAGCGGGGTATGGAGGGCAAGAGACCCAGTACTTC.

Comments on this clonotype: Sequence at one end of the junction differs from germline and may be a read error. CDR3 sequence: CCARDPDGVYYEQYF. The CDR3 nucleotides are TGCTGTGCTAGAGATCCGGACGGAGTCTACTACGAGCAGTACTTC. The chain uses TRBV20-1 and TRBJ2-7, with D uncertain. CDR1 is DFQATT and CDR2 is SNEGSKA in the germline V gene (reference sequence). CDR3 length: 15 amino acids.

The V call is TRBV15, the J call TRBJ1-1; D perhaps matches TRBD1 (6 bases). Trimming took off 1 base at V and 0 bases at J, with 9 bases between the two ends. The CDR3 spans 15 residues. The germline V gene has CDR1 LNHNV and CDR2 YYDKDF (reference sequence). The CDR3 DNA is TGTGCCACCAGCAGAGGACAGGCCATGAACACTGAAGCTTTCTTT. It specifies CATSRGQAMNTEAFF.

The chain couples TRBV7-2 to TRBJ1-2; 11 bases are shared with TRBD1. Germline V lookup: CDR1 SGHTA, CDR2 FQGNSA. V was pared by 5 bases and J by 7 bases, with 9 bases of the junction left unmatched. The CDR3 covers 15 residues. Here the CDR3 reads CASSQPGTGGFGYTF. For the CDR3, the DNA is TGTGCCAGCAGCCAACCCGGGACAGGGGGTTTTGGCTACACCTTC.

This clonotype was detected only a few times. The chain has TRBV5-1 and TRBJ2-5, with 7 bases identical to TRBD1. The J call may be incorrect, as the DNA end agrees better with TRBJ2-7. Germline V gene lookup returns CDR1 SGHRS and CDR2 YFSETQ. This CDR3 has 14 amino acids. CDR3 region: CASSLGHYRGEQYF. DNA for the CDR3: TGCGCCAGCAGCTTAGGCCACTACAGGGGCGAGCAGTACTTC.

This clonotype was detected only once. The CDR3: CASSEGLAEGSEAFF. In DNA form, the CDR3 reads TGTGCCAGCAGTGAAGGCCTGGCAGAAGGGAGTGAAGCTTTCTTT. This rearrangement joins TRBV2 to TRBJ1-1; no definite D call. Germline V gives CDR1 SNHLY, CDR2 FYNNEI. CDR3 length: 15 residues. V lost 1 base, J lost 7 bases, and 16 bases lay in between.

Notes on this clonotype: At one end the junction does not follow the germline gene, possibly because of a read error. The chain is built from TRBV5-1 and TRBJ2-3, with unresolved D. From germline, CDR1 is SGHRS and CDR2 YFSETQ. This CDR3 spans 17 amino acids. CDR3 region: CASSLTLSGSSTDTHYF. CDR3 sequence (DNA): TGCGCCAGCAGCTTGACTCTAAGTGGGTCGAGCACAGATACGCACTATTTT.

This chain's CDR3 is CSAAAGGGPDEQFF. Here the CDR3 DNA reads TGCAGTGCTGCGGCAGGGGGGGGGCCTGATGAGCAGTTCTTC. The chain carries TRBV20-1 and TRBJ2-1, with D perhaps assigned TRBD1 or TRBD2 (7 bases each). Germline CDR1 is DFQATT and CDR2 is SNEGSKA (reference sequence). The V and J ends lost 5 bases and 8 bases respectively, with 19 bases between them. This CDR3 is built from 14 residues.